Sequencing of this TCR beta chain was carried out in a study of T cell changes during pregnancy in multiple sclerosis. The assay was immunoSEQ multiplex PCR, and TCRdb's table has in-frame clones only and misses some. The sample records around 50,000 clones, about 83% being singletons. Germline V gene sequence: CDR1 SGHTA, CDR2 FQGNSA. Trimming left V 4 bases short and J 4 bases short, with 11 bases between. The CDR3 has 14 residues. The sequence came from a human donor whose cells served as feeder cells for cultures in a pregnancy study. Sequences were obtained from peripheral blood from another person, used as feeder cells. J is TRBJ1-5 and V is TRBV7-2, with a possible D match to TRBD1 (5 bases). CDR3: CASSSTGGNQPQHF. The CDR3 region has the DNA TGTGCCAGCAGCTCGACGGGGGGGAATCAGCCCCAGCATTTT. Filled out from reference TRBV7-2 and TRBJ1-5, the complete variable domain reads GAGVSQSPSNKVTEKGKDVELRCDPISGHTALYWYRQSLGQGLEFLIYFQGNSAPDKSGLPSDRFSAERTGGSVSTLTIQRTQQEDSAVYLCASSSTGGNQPQHFGDGTRLSIL.